A single sample is the source of the 14 T cell receptor beta chains below, sequenced in a study of blood T cell repertoires in COVID-19. Generated by immunoSEQ multiplex PCR, the TCRdb table keeps only in-frame clones and is missing some. The sample holds under 200,000 clones, approximately 84% seen once. Sequencing input: peripheral blood. The receptors derive from a man aged 18 to 30 with active or convalescent COVID-19.

The chain uses TRBV6-5 and TRBJ2-2; D may be TRBD1 (5 bases). Germline values: CDR1 MNHEY, CDR2 SVGAGI. V gave up 6 bases and J gave up 3 bases, with 14 bases separating them. CDR3 length: 15 amino acids. The chain's CDR3 is CASSRAQGYTGELFF. CDR3 in DNA: TGTGCCAGCAGCCGCGCCCAGGGTTACACCGGGGAGCTGTTTTTT.

Notes on this clone: In the same sample, other DNA sequences code for this CDR3. This sequence joins TRBV4-1 and TRBJ2-5; D perhaps matches TRBD2 (6 bases). CDR1 is MGHRA and CDR2 is YSYEKL in the germline V gene. The CDR3 totals 13 residues. V was pared by 4 bases and J by 5 bases, with 11 bases between. The CDR3 reads CASSRGGVETQYF. In nucleotides, the CDR3 is TGCGCCAGCAGCCGGGGCGGGGTGGAGACCCAGTACTTC.

V usage is TRBV10-3 and J usage is TRBJ2-1, with TRBD2 as a possible D gene (5 bases). Germline CDR1 ENHRY, CDR2 SYGVKD. Trimming took off 8 bases at V and 0 bases at J, with 14 bases between the two ends. This CDR3 has 15 amino acids. The CDR3 is CAIALPGNSYNEQFF. CDR3 DNA: TGTGCCATCGCCCTACCGGGAAACTCCTACAATGAGCAGTTCTTC.

The chain employs TRBV19 and TRBJ2-5, with 7 bases aligning to TRBD1. This CDR3 spans 13 amino acids. Germline values: CDR1 LNHDA, CDR2 SQIVND (reference sequence). With V trimmed by 8 bases and J by 5 bases, 8 bases remained unmatched. CDR3 region: CASRDRVYETQYF. The DNA for the CDR3 is TGTGCCAGTCGTGACAGGGTTTATGAGACCCAGTACTTC. The full variable domain, completed using reference TRBV19 and TRBJ2-5, is DGGITQSPKYLFRKEGQNVTLSCEQNLNHDAMYWYRQDPGQGLRLIYYSQIVNDFQKGDIAEGYSVSREKKESFPLTVTSAQKNPTAFYLCASRDRVYETQYFGPGTRLLVL.

This sequence joins TRBV19 and TRBJ1-5; possibly TRBD1 for D (5 bases). The V and J ends lost 5 bases and 5 bases respectively, with 10 bases between them. Germline CDR1 is LNHDA and CDR2 is SQIVND (reference sequence). The CDR3 length is 13 residues. CDR3 amino acids: CASSRTGDQPQHF. CDR3 DNA sequence: TGTGCCAGTAGTCGAACGGGGGATCAGCCCCAGCATTTT.

The chain joins TRBV30 to TRBJ2-3, with D maybe TRBD2 (7 bases). With 3 bases removed from V and 3 bases from J, the gap between germline ends came to 13 bases. The V gene's germline CDR1 is GTSNPN and CDR2 SVGIG (reference sequence). CDR3 length: 14 residues. The CDR3 protein is CAWSRGGPTDTQYF. The CDR3 nucleotides read TGTGCCTGGAGCAGGGGAGGGCCAACAGATACGCAGTATTTT.

This clone was seen once. The rearrangement joins TRBV3-1 (or the pseudogene TRBV3-2) to TRBJ1-2, with TRBD1 identical over 10 bases. The germline V gene encodes CDR1 LGHDT and CDR2 YNNKEL (reference sequence). The trim removed 4 bases at V and 4 bases at J, leaving 0 bases unmatched. The CDR3 extends over 13 amino acids. For the CDR3, the DNA is TGTGCCAGCAGCCGGACAGGGGGCTATGGCTACACCTTC. Translated: CASSRTGGYGYTF.

The chain has TRBV6-5 and TRBJ2-1; 7 nucleotides agree with TRBD2. There are 14 residues in the CDR3. With V trimmed by 11 bases and J by 5 bases, 12 bases remained unmatched. CDR1 and CDR2 (germline): MNHEY, SVGAGI. The CDR3: CAVQPGLPNNEQFF. The CDR3 DNA follows: TGTGCCGTACAACCGGGACTACCGAACAATGAGCAGTTCTTC.

The chain uses TRBV7-9 and TRBJ1-4; D gene ambiguous. Trimming removed 1 base from V and 7 bases from J, with 16 bases in between. This CDR3 contains 16 residues. Germline values: CDR1 SEHNR, CDR2 FQNEAQ (reference sequence). The CDR3 nucleotides are TGTGCCAGCAGCTTAGTTTTCGGAAAACGGGGTGAAAAACTGTTTTTT. Translation gives CASSLVFGKRGEKLFF.

This chain joins TRBV7-7 and TRBJ2-1; maybe TRBD2 (5 bases). V was trimmed by 1 base and J by 7 bases, leaving 8 bases between them. This CDR3 spans 13 amino acids. Germline CDR1 and CDR2: SSHAT and FNYEAQ (reference sequence). The CDR3 here is CASSLGTVNEQFF. DNA of the CDR3: TGTGCCAGCAGCTTAGGGACTGTGAATGAGCAGTTCTTC. The whole variable domain, remainder taken from reference TRBV7-7 and TRBJ2-1, is GAGVSQSPRYKVTKRGQDVTLRCDPISSHATLYWYQQALGQGPEFLTYFNYEAQPDKSGLPSDRFSAERPEGSISTLTIQRTEQRDSAMYRCASSLGTVNEQFFGPGTRLTVL.

This clone has a single count. This chain connects TRBV21-1 to TRBJ1-5. TRBV21-1 is tagged as a pseudogene. This CDR3 has 16 amino acids. CDR3 DNA: TGTGCCAGCAGCAAAGTTACGAGGGTAAGCAATCAGCCCCAGCATTTT. Translated, it gives CASSKVTRVSNQPQHF.

The chain combines TRBV6-2 or TRBV6-3 with TRBJ2-7; TRBD2 matches at 7 bases. J was trimmed by 0 bases and V by 6 bases; bases with no gene match: 2. The CDR3 loop spans 13 amino acids. Per germline, CDR1 MNHEY and CDR2 SVGEGT. CDR3 in amino acids: CASSRDYSYEQYF. The CDR3 coding sequence is TGTGCCAGCAGCAGGGACTACTCCTACGAGCAGTACTTC.

The chain couples TRBV6-5 to TRBJ2-5; D perhaps matches TRBD2 (6 bases). This CDR3 has 14 amino acids. V was trimmed by 0 bases and J by 5 bases, leaving 10 bases between them. The germline V gene encodes CDR1 MNHEY and CDR2 SVGAGI. The CDR3 DNA reads TGTGCCAGCAGTTACTCCTGGGGGGTGGAGACCCAGTACTTC. It translates to CASSYSWGVETQYF.

This clone was seen a few times. The V gene is TRBV15, the J gene TRBJ1-3, with a weak D call TRBD1 (6 bases). CDR3 length: 18 amino acids. The germline V gene encodes CDR1 LNHNV and CDR2 YYDKDF (reference sequence). V lost 5 bases, J lost 1 base, and 21 bases lay in between. In DNA, the CDR3 is TGTGCCACCAGCGGAAAAAGGGGGACGGTACTTTCTGGAAACACCATATATTTT. Residues: CATSGKRGTVLSGNTIYF.